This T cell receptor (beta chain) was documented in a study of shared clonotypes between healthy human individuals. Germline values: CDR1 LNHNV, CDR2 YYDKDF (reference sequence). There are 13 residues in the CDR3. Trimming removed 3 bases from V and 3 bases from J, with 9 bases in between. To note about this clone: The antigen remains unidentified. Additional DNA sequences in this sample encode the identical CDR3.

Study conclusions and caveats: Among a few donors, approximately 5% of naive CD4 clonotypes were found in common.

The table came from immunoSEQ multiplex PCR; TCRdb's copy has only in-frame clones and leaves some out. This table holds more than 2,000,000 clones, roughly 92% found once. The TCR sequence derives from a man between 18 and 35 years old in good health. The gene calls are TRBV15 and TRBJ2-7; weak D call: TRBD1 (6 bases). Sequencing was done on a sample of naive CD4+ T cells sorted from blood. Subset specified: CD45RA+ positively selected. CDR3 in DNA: TGTGCCACCAGCAGGGAAGGGGGCTACGAGCAGTACTTC. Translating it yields CATSREGGYEQYF.